This TCR beta chain derives from a study of shared clonotypes between healthy human individuals. CDR1 and CDR2 from the germline V gene are SNHLY and FYNNEI. Trimming took 5 bases from V and 2 from J, leaving 14 bases between them. There are 15 residues in the CDR3. Concerning this clone itself: What it binds is unknown.

Points from the study as a whole: Though the depth was large, rarefaction showed that sorted-subset sequencing was incomplete.

Data came from immunoSEQ multiplex PCR; TCRdb stores just in-frame clones and leaves some out. The data contain more than 2,000,000 clones, around nine tenths of them singletons. The sequenced sample was naive CD4+ T cells sorted from blood. Subset: CD45RA+ positively selected. This sequence joins TRBV2 and TRBJ2-3; D perhaps matches TRBD2 (6 bases). This sequence originates from a man between 18 and 35 years old in good health. CDR3 protein: CASSPGDTPTDTQYF. The DNA of the CDR3 is TGTGCCAGCAGTCCGGGAGATACCCCCACAGATACGCAGTATTTT. Full variable domain (rest looked up from reference TRBV2 and TRBJ2-3): EPEVTQTPSHQVTQMGQEVILRCVPISNHLYFYWYRQILGQKVEFLVSFYNNEISEKSEIFDDQFSVERPDGSNFTLKIRSTKLEDSAMYFCASSPGDTPTDTQYFGPGTRLTVL.